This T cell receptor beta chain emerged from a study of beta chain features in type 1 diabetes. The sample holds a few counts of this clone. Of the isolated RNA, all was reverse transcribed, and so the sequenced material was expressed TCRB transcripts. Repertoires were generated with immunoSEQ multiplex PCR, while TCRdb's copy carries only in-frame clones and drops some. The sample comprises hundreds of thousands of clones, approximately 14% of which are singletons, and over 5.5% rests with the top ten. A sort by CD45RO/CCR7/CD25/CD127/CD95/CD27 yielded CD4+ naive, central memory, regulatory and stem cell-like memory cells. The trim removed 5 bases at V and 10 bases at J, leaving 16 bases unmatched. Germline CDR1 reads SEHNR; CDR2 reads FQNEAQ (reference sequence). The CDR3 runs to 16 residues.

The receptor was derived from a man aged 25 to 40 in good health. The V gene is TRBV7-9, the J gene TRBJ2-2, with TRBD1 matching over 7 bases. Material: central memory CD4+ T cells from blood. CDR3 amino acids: CASSPPFQDRRLELFF. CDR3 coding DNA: TGTGCCAGCAGCCCACCTTTCCAGGACAGGAGATTGGAGCTGTTTTTT. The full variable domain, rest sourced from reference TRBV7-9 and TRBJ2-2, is DTGVSQNPRHKITKRGQNVTFRCDPISEHNRLYWYRQTLGQGPEFLTYFQNEAQLEKSRLLSDRFSAERPKGSFSTLEIQRTEQGDSAMYLCASSPPFQDRRLELFFGEGSRLTVL.